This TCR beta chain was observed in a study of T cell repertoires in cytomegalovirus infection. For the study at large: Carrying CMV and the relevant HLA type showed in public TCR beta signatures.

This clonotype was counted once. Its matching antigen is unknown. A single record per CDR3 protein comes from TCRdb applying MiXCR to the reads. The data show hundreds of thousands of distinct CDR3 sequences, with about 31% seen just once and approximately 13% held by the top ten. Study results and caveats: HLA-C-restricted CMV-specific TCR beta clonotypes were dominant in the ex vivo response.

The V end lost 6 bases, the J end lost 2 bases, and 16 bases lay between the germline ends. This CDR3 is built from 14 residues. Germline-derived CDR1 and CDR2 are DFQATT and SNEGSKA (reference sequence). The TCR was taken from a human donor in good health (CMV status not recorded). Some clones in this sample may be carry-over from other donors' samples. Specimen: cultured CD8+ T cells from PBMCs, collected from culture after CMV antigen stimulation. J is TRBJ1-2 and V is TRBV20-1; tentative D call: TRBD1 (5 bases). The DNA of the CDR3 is TGCAGTGCCAGGGCCCTCGGCGAGAACTATGGCTACACCTTC. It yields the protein CSARALGENYGYTF.